What follows are 15 T cell receptor beta chains derived from one specimen sequenced in a study of regulatory T cells in long-lasting Graves disease. Time point of the sample: persistent/refractory GD, antithyroid drugs over 5 years with positive TRAb. Extracted PBMC RNA gave rise to the TCR library. Assembly of TCR beta libraries relied on iRepertoire HTBI primers together with Arm-PCR of CDR3 regions. Each CDR3 protein gets one entry after TCRdb re-called the multiplex PCR reads with MiXCR. The data hold 450,000 or so distinct CDR3 sequences, with about 20% observed a single time. Sequencing was performed on peripheral blood mononuclear cells (PBMCs), taken when the disease was refractory, from a patient treated with antithyroid drugs. The receptors come from a female donor with Graves disease.

This clonotype occurred a few times. The CDR3 reads CASSLGSGVGYNQPQHF. The CDR3 coding sequence is TGTGCCAGCAGCTTGGGATCGGGGGTAGGGTACAATCAGCCCCAGCATTTT. This chain uses TRBV7-2 with TRBJ1-5, with a weak D call TRBD1 (5 bases). CDR1 is SGHTA and CDR2 is FQGNSA in the germline V gene. The V gene lost 3 bases and the J gene lost 3 bases, with 18 bases spanning the gap. The CDR3 loop spans 17 amino acids.

This clonotype was detected only a few times. The chain links TRBV20-1 to TRBJ2-7, with a tentative D call TRBD2 (5 bases). This CDR3 is 15 amino acids long. Germline CDR1 is DFQATT and CDR2 is SNEGSKA (reference sequence). V was cut by 0 bases and J by 7 bases, with 19 bases left in between. CDR3 in DNA: TGCAGTGCTAGAGATGGGAAGCGGTCCAGAGTAGAGCAGTACTTC. Translation gives CSARDGKRSRVEQYF.

There are many counts of this clonotype. V usage is TRBV7-2 and J usage is TRBJ2-2; 16 nucleotides agree with TRBD2. Germline V gene lookup returns CDR1 SGHTA and CDR2 FQGNSA. The CDR3 has 18 residues. The V and J ends lost 3 bases and 5 bases, in that order; junction bases with no gene match: 6. The CDR3 sequence: CASSFPGLAGGNTGELFF. CDR3 DNA: TGTGCCAGCAGCTTTCCGGGACTAGCGGGAGGGAATACCGGGGAGCTGTTTTTT.

This clonotype came up a few times. The chain carries TRBV18 and TRBJ1-2; D is undetermined. Germline loops: CDR1 KGHSH, CDR2 LQKENI. CDR3 size: 16 residues. V dropped 0 bases and J dropped 1 base, with 12 bases sitting between them. CDR3 sequence: CASSPPQGENNYGYTF. CDR3 sequence (DNA): TGTGCCAGCTCACCACCCCAAGGAGAGAATAACTATGGCTACACCTTC. Filled out from reference TRBV18 and TRBJ1-2, the complete variable domain reads NAGVMQNPRHLVRRRGQEARLRCSPMKGHSHVYWYRQLPEEGLKFMVYLQKENIIDESGMPKERFSAEFPKEGPSILRIQQVVRGDSAAYFCASSPPQGENNYGYTFGSGTRLTVV.

The chain uses TRBV14 and TRBJ2-1, with D uncertain. The germline CDR1 and CDR2 sequences are SGHDN and FVKESK. V was cut by 3 bases and J by 6 bases, with 18 bases left in between. CDR3 length equals 16 residues. CDR3 DNA: TGTGCCAGCAGCCAGAAGTGGGGAAAATCCCTCAATGAGCAGTTCTTC. It encodes CASSQKWGKSLNEQFF. The full variable domain, with the rest looked up from reference TRBV14 and TRBJ2-1, is EAGVTQFPSHSVIEKGQTVTLRCDPISGHDNLYWYRRVMGKEIKFLLHFVKESKQDESGMPNNRFLAERTGGTYSTLKVQPAELEDSGVYFCASSQKWGKSLNEQFFGPGTRLTVL.

This clonotype was seen more than once but under ten times. V usage is TRBV30 and J usage is TRBJ2-7, with TRBD2 as a possible D gene (5 bases). CDR3 length: 11 residues. The V gene lost 3 bases and the J gene lost 4 bases, with 7 bases spanning the gap. Germline V gene data show CDR1 as GTSNPN and CDR2 as SVGIG (reference sequence). The CDR3 DNA reads TGTGCCTGGAGAACGGGGTACGAGCAGTACTTC. Protein sequence: CAWRTGYEQYF.

To note about this clonotype: With a much larger clone just one base away, this may be a read error. This sequence joins TRBV19 and TRBJ1-1; a possible D gene is TRBD1 (5 bases). The germline gives CDR1 LNHDA, CDR2 SQIVND (reference sequence). Trimming left V 4 bases short and J 5 bases short, with 14 bases between. The CDR3 covers 14 residues. Written as DNA, the CDR3 is TGTGCCAGTAGTAACCGCAACGGGGGGACTGAAGCTTTCTTT. It translates to CASSNRNGGTEAFF.

This clonotype was found many times. This sequence joins TRBV28 and TRBJ2-7; D perhaps matches TRBD1 (5 bases). Germline assignment: CDR1 MDHEN and CDR2 SYDVKM. V lost 5 bases and J 0 bases, leaving 11 bases between the germline ends. This CDR3 has 14 residues. DNA for the CDR3: TGTGCCAGCAGTCTCCGACAGTACTCCTACGAGCAGTACTTC. Translation gives CASSLRQYSYEQYF.

The chain joins TRBV6-2 or TRBV6-3 to TRBJ2-5, with D hard to call. The V end was cut by 5 bases, the J end by 5 bases, with 15 bases between. This CDR3 contains 14 residues. Looked up from germline, CDR1 is MNHEY and CDR2 is SVGEGT. CDR3 in DNA: TGTGCCAGCAGTGGTCAGACCCCTGGGGAGACCCAGTACTTC. Protein product: CASSGQTPGETQYF.

This clonotype has just a few counts. This chain connects TRBV6-2 or TRBV6-3 to TRBJ2-7, with 7 bases identical to TRBD1. V lost 6 bases and J lost 5; bases outside the gene matches: 4. The length of the CDR3 is 12 residues. The germline CDR1 and CDR2 sequences are MNHEY and SVGEGT. This CDR3 reads CASRTGSHEQYF. In DNA, the CDR3 is TGTGCCAGCAGGACAGGGTCTCACGAGCAGTACTTC.

Remarks on this clonotype: This may be a read error, as it is one base from a much larger clone. The gene calls are TRBV11-2 and TRBJ1-5; D is ambiguous. The V gene's germline CDR1 is SGHAT and CDR2 FQNNGV. Trimming stripped 1 base from V and 3 bases from J, with 13 bases between. The CDR3 sequence is 16 residues long. The DNA of the CDR3 is TGTGCCAGCAGCTTAGGGGGAAGGGAGGTCAATCAGCCCCAGCATTTT. It specifies CASSLGGREVNQPQHF. Combining the CDR3 with reference TRBV11-2 and TRBJ1-5 gives the whole variable domain EAGVAQSPRYKIIEKRQSVAFWCNPISGHATLYWYQQILGQGPKLLIQFQNNGVVDDSQLPKDRFSAERLKGVDSTLKIQPAKLEDSAVYLCASSLGGREVNQPQHFGDGTRLSIL.

This clonotype was counted ten times or more. This chain uses TRBV28 with TRBJ1-2, with TRBD1 as a possible D gene (5 bases). The V gene lost 3 bases and the J gene lost 4 bases, with 15 bases spanning the gap. CDR1 and CDR2 (germline): MDHEN, SYDVKM. The CDR3 runs 15 residues. The CDR3 spells CASSFFGRGGYGYTF. CDR3 bases: TGTGCCAGCAGTTTTTTCGGACGGGGGGGCTATGGCTACACCTTC.

This clonotype was recorded at least ten times. The chain uses TRBV15 and TRBJ1-2, with TRBD1 as a possible D gene (5 bases). The germline gives CDR1 LNHNV, CDR2 YYDKDF (reference sequence). The CDR3 loop spans 13 amino acids. Deletions cut 3 bases from V and 6 bases from J, with 11 bases between. The CDR3 protein is CATSRVGGDGYTF. The CDR3 nucleotides are TGTGCCACCAGCAGGGTCGGGGGGGATGGCTACACCTTC.

This chain links TRBV5-1 with TRBJ1-3; no reliable D call. The germline V gene encodes CDR1 SGHRS and CDR2 YFSETQ. The CDR3 is 17 amino acids. Between the trimmed V and J ends, which lost 0 bases and 0 bases, there was a span of 13 bases. The CDR3 region has the DNA TGCGCCAGCAGCTTGGATGGGCAGTCGCTCTCTGGAAACACCATATATTTT. Translated: CASSLDGQSLSGNTIYF.

This clonotype appeared many times. The genes are TRBV24-1 and TRBJ1-1; the D is unclear. The CDR3 sequence is 17 residues long. Trimming shortened V by 3 bases and J by 0 bases, and 16 bases separated the two germline ends. The germline gives CDR1 KGHDR, CDR2 SFDVKD. The CDR3 DNA follows: TGTGCCACCAGTGATCCCCCATCAGGAGAGATGAACACTGAAGCTTTCTTT. Encoded protein: CATSDPPSGEMNTEAFF.